This T cell receptor beta chain was recovered during a study of blood T cell repertoires in COVID-19. As for the study in general: The samples span acute and convalescent COVID-19 from the United States, Italy and Spain. Nucleic acid was either cDNA or gDNA, and it came from T cells, B-cell-depleted T cells, or PBMCs.

CDR1 and CDR2 (germline): MRHNA, SNTAGT. This CDR3 has 13 residues. V was trimmed by 5 bases and J by 7 bases, leaving 9 bases between them. Source study methods: Amplification of reference gene primers was used by the study to estimate nucleated cell counts. Some clones are missing from TCRdb's copy, which holds only in-frame ones; the method was immunoSEQ multiplex PCR. Clone size and the V and J calls come from that table; the DNA yielded D and trimming. The sample includes 300,000 or so clones, 87% of them seen just once. The TCR originated in a woman between 35 and 50 years old who had recovered from COVID-19. Sequenced material: peripheral blood. The chain joins TRBV6-4 to TRBJ1-6; a possible D gene is TRBD1 (5 bases). In DNA, the CDR3 is TGTGCCAGCAGTTTGGGGCTCAATTCACCCCTCCACTTT. Protein: CASSLGLNSPLHF.